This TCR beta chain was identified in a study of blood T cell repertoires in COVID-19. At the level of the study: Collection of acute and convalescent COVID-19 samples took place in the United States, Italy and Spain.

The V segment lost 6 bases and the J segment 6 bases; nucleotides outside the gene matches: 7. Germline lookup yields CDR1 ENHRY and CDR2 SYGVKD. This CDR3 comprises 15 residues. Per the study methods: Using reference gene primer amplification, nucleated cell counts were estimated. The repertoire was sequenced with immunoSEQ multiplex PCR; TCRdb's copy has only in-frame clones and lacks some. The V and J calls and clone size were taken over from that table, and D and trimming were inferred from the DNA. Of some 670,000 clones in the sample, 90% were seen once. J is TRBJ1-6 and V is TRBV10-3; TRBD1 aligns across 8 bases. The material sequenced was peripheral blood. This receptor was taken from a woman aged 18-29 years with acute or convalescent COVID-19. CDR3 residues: CAIRSDRGGNSPLHF. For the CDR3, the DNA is TGTGCCATCAGGTCCGACAGGGGAGGTAATTCACCCCTCCACTTT.